This entry is about one T cell receptor beta chain. What it binds is unknown. Stated time point: baseline, week 1 (first vaccination visit). Treatment meaning: pre-vaccination baseline after standard-of-care therapy. Donors' newly diagnosed IDH1-mutant WHO grade 3 or 4 astrocytomas lacked nuclear ATRX. The sample belongs to a study of a mutant IDH1 vaccine in newly diagnosed glioma. CDR3 size: 14 residues. V was pared by 4 bases and J by 4 bases, with 13 bases between. Germline CDR1 MGHRA, CDR2 YSYEKL. Overall study findings and caveats: Among patients, roughly 93% showed immune responses induced by the vaccine.

The method was immunoSEQ multiplex PCR; TCRdb's version includes in-frame clones alone and lacks a portion of them. The table shows approximately 92,000 clones, with around 77% occurring only once. The clonotype originates from a man aged 35 to 55 with glioma. The gene calls are TRBV4-1 and TRBJ1-1, with D hard to call. This sample comprised PBMCs, obtained from a glioma patient treated with radiotherapy, temozolomide or both. The CDR3 DNA reads as TGCGCCAGCAGCCCGCCGTTGACGGGCACTGAAGCTTTCTTT. Protein: CASSPPLTGTEAFF.